The 30 T cell receptor beta chains below come from one sample, sequenced in a study of technical replicates of blood from several donors. Assay: immunoSEQ multiplex PCR; the TCRdb copy retains only in-frame clones and omits some. In the table there are 72,000 or so clones, roughly 90% of which are singletons. Sequences were obtained from T cells isolated from PBMCs. The receptor set was obtained from a human donor in good health.

This clone was detected only once. The CDR3 loop is CASSLNRVDGYTF. The DNA of the CDR3 is TGTGCCAGCAGCTTAAACAGGGTCGATGGCTACACCTTC. The V and J genes are TRBV7-8 and TRBJ1-2, with a weak D call TRBD1 (6 bases). V lost 2 bases and J lost 6, with 10 bases in between. Germline V CDR1 and CDR2: SGHVS, FQNEAQ. The CDR3 runs 13 residues.

The chain has TRBV2 and TRBJ2-7; D possibly corresponds to TRBD2 (5 bases). The V and J ends lost 3 bases and 2 bases respectively, with 8 bases between them. This CDR3 has 13 amino acids. Germline CDR1 SNHLY, CDR2 FYNNEI. In nucleotides, the CDR3 is TGTGCCAGCAGTGAGTGGGAGCCCTACGAGCAGTACTTC. It codes for CASSEWEPYEQYF.

Here the CDR3 DNA reads TGTGCCAGCAGTTCCACGACTAGCGCAAACACCGGGGAGCTGTTTTTT. Its translation is CASSSTTSANTGELFF. This sequence joins TRBV27 and TRBJ2-2; TRBD2 aligns across 8 bases. Germline CDR1 and CDR2: MNHEY and SMNVEV (reference sequence). The CDR3 is 16 amino acids. The V segment lost 4 bases and the J segment 2 bases; nucleotides outside the gene matches: 6.

The J gene is TRBJ2-7, the V gene TRBV19; D perhaps matches TRBD1 (6 bases). The CDR3 runs 13 residues. The ends were cut back, 6 bases at V and 3 bases at J, with 12 bases in the middle. The germline V gene has CDR1 LNHDA and CDR2 SQIVND (reference sequence). The CDR3 DNA sequence: TGTGCCAGTAGAGGGGGTGTTTTCTACGAGCAGTACTTC. Amino acids: CASRGGVFYEQYF.

This clone was counted a single time. The chain combines TRBV5-4 with TRBJ2-1; 10 nucleotides align to TRBD2. Germline trimming cut 0 bases from V and 9 bases from J; bases unmatched to any gene: 9. The CDR3 length is 16 residues. Germline V CDR1 and CDR2: SGHNT, YYREEE (reference sequence). CDR3 sequence reads: CASSLGSGRAGSEQFF. For the CDR3, the DNA is TGTGCCAGCAGCTTGGGGAGCGGGAGGGCCGGTAGTGAGCAGTTCTTC.

The chain joins TRBV19 to TRBJ2-2, with D possibly matching TRBD1 (5 bases). From germline, CDR1 is LNHDA and CDR2 SQIVND (reference sequence). The CDR3 is made up of 13 amino acids. The V gene lost 2 bases and the J gene lost 5 bases, with 6 bases spanning the gap. The CDR3: CASSISGTGELFF. The CDR3 DNA reads as TGTGCCAGTAGTATATCAGGGACCGGGGAGCTGTTTTTT.

The chain uses TRBV5-1 and TRBJ2-3; 11 positions match TRBD2. From germline, CDR1 is SGHRS and CDR2 YFSETQ. CDR3 length equals 15 residues. V lost 1 base, J lost 5 bases, and 3 bases stayed unmatched. CDR3 amino acids: CASSLHLAGGDTQYF. The CDR3 region has the DNA TGCGCCAGCAGCTTGCATCTAGCGGGAGGAGATACGCAGTATTTT.

The chain combines TRBV27 with TRBJ2-7; TRBD2 matches at 8 bases. The CDR3 is 15 amino acids. The germline V gene has CDR1 MNHEY and CDR2 SMNVEV (reference sequence). V was clipped by 3 bases and J by 3 bases; unmatched bases: 7. The CDR3 DNA is TGTGCCAGCAGTTTGGAACTAGCGGCCCACTACGAGCAGTACTTC. It is translated as CASSLELAAHYEQYF.

V usage is TRBV5-1 and J usage is TRBJ2-3, with TRBD2 matching over 7 bases. V dropped 0 bases and J dropped 0; count of bases not matched to a gene: 1. The CDR3 consists of 15 residues. CDR1 and CDR2 from the germline V gene are SGHRS and YFSETQ. CDR3 sequence: CASSLASGSTDTQYF. The CDR3, as DNA: TGCGCCAGCAGCTTGGCTAGCGGTAGCACAGATACGCAGTATTTT.

The CDR3 region is CASSQGGLAGGGEQFF. In DNA form, the CDR3 reads TGCGCCAGCAGCCAAGGTGGGCTAGCGGGAGGTGGTGAGCAGTTCTTC. The V and J genes are TRBV4-1 and TRBJ2-1; 11 bases match TRBD2. The CDR3 length is 16 residues. J was trimmed by 9 bases and V by 1 base; bases with no gene match: 8. The germline V gene has CDR1 MGHRA and CDR2 YSYEKL.

In DNA, the CDR3 is TGTGCCACCAGCAGAGATCAGGGTCGGCCAGATACGCAGTATTTT. It specifies CATSRDQGRPDTQYF. The chain links TRBV15 to TRBJ2-3, with a weak D call TRBD1 (5 bases). The germline CDR1 and CDR2 sequences are LNHNV and YYDKDF (reference sequence). This CDR3 is built from 15 residues. V lost 0 bases and J lost 4, with 11 bases in between.

This chain links TRBV7-9 with TRBJ1-1; D is perhaps TRBD1 (5 bases). The CDR3 runs 15 residues. Germline V gene lookup returns CDR1 SEHNR and CDR2 FQNEAQ (reference sequence). Trimming left V 3 bases short and J 1 base short, with 12 bases between. In DNA form, the CDR3 reads TGTGCCAGCAGCTTGGAGGGACGTCCGAACACTGAAGCTTTCTTT. As protein: CASSLEGRPNTEAFF.

The V gene is TRBV7-2, the J gene TRBJ2-7, with a possible D match to TRBD1 (6 bases). Germline-derived CDR1 and CDR2 are SGHTA and FQGNSA. With 5 bases removed from V and 0 bases from J, the gap between germline ends came to 14 bases. This CDR3 is 15 amino acids long. The CDR3 region is CASSLWTESSYEQYF. CDR3 nucleotides: TGTGCCAGCAGCCTTTGGACAGAATCCTCCTACGAGCAGTACTTC.

The chain combines TRBV27 with TRBJ2-2, with 7 positions matching TRBD1. The CDR3 sequence is 14 residues long. Germline V CDR1 and CDR2: MNHEY, SMNVEV (reference sequence). V dropped 10 bases and J dropped 0; count of bases not matched to a gene: 5. The CDR3 loop reads CATRQGPNTGELFF. CDR3 DNA sequence: TGTGCCACCCGACAGGGACCGAACACCGGGGAGCTGTTTTTT.

This clone was found a few times. V and J are TRBV5-4 and TRBJ1-1; the D is unclear. This CDR3 has 12 residues. CDR1 and CDR2 from the germline V gene are SGHNT and YYREEE (reference sequence). With 3 bases removed from V and 7 bases from J, the gap between germline ends came to 10 bases. CDR3 protein: CASSYIGDEAFF. CDR3 coding DNA: TGTGCCAGCAGCTACATCGGGGATGAAGCTTTCTTT.

V and J are TRBV28 and TRBJ1-5, with a weak D call TRBD1 (6 bases). CDR3 length: 16 residues. CDR1 and CDR2 (germline): MDHEN, SYDVKM. V lost 8 bases and J 2 bases, leaving 19 bases between the germline ends. The CDR3 nucleotides are TGTGCCAGCGGTGGTGGACAGCTAATCCGCAATCAGCCCCAGCATTTT. This gives the protein CASGGGQLIRNQPQHF.

This chain joins TRBV15 and TRBJ2-7, with TRBD2 matching 12 bases. This CDR3 contains 19 residues. Germline V CDR1 and CDR2: LNHNV, YYDKDF (reference sequence). Germline trimming cut 2 bases from V and 0 bases from J; bases unmatched to any gene: 11. The CDR3 DNA follows: TGTGCCACCAGCAGACGTGGGACTAGCGGGCGTTCTTCCTCCTACGAGCAGTACTTC. Encoded protein: CATSRRGTSGRSSSYEQYF. Supplemented by reference TRBV15 and TRBJ2-7, the full variable domain reads DAMVIQNPRYQVTQFGKPVTLSCSQTLNHNVMYWYQQKSSQAPKLLFHYYDKDFNNEADTPDNFQSRRPNTSFCFLDIRSPGLGDTAMYLCATSRRGTSGRSSSYEQYFGPGTRLTVT.

V gene TRBV5-8 combines with J gene TRBJ2-6; D remains ambiguous. Deletions cut 2 bases from V and 3 bases from J, with 9 bases between. The CDR3 totals 15 residues. In germline, CDR1 is SGHTS, CDR2 YDEGEE. This chain's CDR3 is CASSFLRFGANVLTF. The CDR3 coding sequence is TGTGCCAGCAGCTTTCTCAGGTTTGGGGCCAACGTCCTGACTTTC.

The chain couples TRBV11-2 to TRBJ2-7, with TRBD2 matching 10 bases. J lost 3 bases, V lost 3 bases, and 5 bases had no gene match. The CDR3 sequence is 15 residues long. The V gene's germline CDR1 is SGHAT and CDR2 FQNNGV. The CDR3 nucleotides are TGTGCCAGCAGCTTCCAGGGACTAGCGAGCTACGAGCAGTACTTC. Its translation: CASSFQGLASYEQYF. The full variable domain, rest sourced from reference TRBV11-2 and TRBJ2-7, is EAGVAQSPRYKIIEKRQSVAFWCNPISGHATLYWYQQILGQGPKLLIQFQNNGVVDDSQLPKDRFSAERLKGVDSTLKIQPAKLEDSAVYLCASSFQGLASYEQYFGPGTRLTVT.

The genes are TRBV6-5 and TRBJ1-3, with D tentatively TRBD1 (5 bases). Trimming shortened V by 0 bases and J by 4 bases, and 13 bases separated the two germline ends. This CDR3 is built from 16 residues. The germline V gene has CDR1 MNHEY and CDR2 SVGAGI. CDR3 nucleotide sequence: TGTGCCAGCAGTTACTCCCCAGCAGGGAACGGAAACACCATATATTTT. Amino acids: CASSYSPAGNGNTIYF.

This sequence joins TRBV7-2 and TRBJ1-5; maybe TRBD1 (5 bases). From germline, CDR1 is SGHTA and CDR2 FQGNSA. Trimming shortened V by 1 base and J by 7 bases, and 11 bases separated the two germline ends. The CDR3 extends over 14 amino acids. Here the CDR3 reads CASSLDQGLQPQHF. DNA for the CDR3: TGTGCCAGCAGCTTAGACCAGGGTCTCCAGCCCCAGCATTTT.

This chain links TRBV10-3 with TRBJ2-3; D uncertain. This CDR3 is 14 amino acids long. V was clipped by 0 bases and J by 4 bases, with 8 bases between them. The germline V gene has CDR1 ENHRY and CDR2 SYGVKD. In DNA form, the CDR3 reads TGTGCCATCAGTGAGTCCTACGTTTCAGATACGCAGTATTTT. Translation: CAISESYVSDTQYF.

V usage is TRBV5-4 and J usage is TRBJ1-4; 8 bases fit TRBD1. This CDR3 comprises 14 residues. Per germline, CDR1 SGHNT and CDR2 YYREEE (reference sequence). With V trimmed by 5 bases and J by 10 bases, 10 bases remained unmatched. The CDR3 sequence is CASSSDRGGGKLFF. The CDR3 DNA reads TGTGCCAGCAGTTCCGACAGGGGAGGCGGAAAACTGTTTTTT.

V gene TRBV6-1 combines with J gene TRBJ2-7, with D possibly TRBD1 on 6 matching bases. The length of the CDR3 is 12 residues. V dropped 4 bases and J dropped 7 bases, with 11 bases sitting between them. CDR1 and CDR2 (germline): MNHNS, SASEGT. The DNA of the CDR3 is TGTGCCAGCAGTGTCACGACAGGTGAGCAGTACTTC. Encoded protein: CASSVTTGEQYF.

This rearrangement joins TRBV6-1 to TRBJ2-7; D is perhaps TRBD1 (5 bases). CDR3 length: 11 residues. V gave up 6 bases and J gave up 3 bases, with 6 bases separating them. Germline assignment: CDR1 MNHNS and CDR2 SASEGT. This CDR3 is CASRDSYEQYF. DNA of the CDR3: TGTGCCAGCAGAGACAGCTACGAGCAGTACTTC.

The rearrangement uses TRBV7-7 and TRBJ2-1, with D hard to call. There are 16 residues in the CDR3. CDR1 and CDR2 (germline): SSHAT, FNYEAQ (reference sequence). Trimming shortened V by 1 base and J by 7 bases, and 17 bases separated the two germline ends. Here the CDR3 DNA reads TGTGCCAGCAGCTTAGGGCCGCATGGAGACGGGAATGAGCAGTTCTTC. Translation: CASSLGPHGDGNEQFF.

The rearrangement links TRBV29-1 to TRBJ2-3; the match to TRBD2 covers 13 bases. V lost 7 bases and J lost 3; bases outside the gene matches: 10. The CDR3 is 16 amino acids. Germline lookup yields CDR1 SQVTM and CDR2 ANQGSEA. DNA for the CDR3: TGCAGCGGGGAAGGACTAGCGGGAGATAGGACAGATACGCAGTATTTT. Its protein is CSGEGLAGDRTDTQYF.

The CDR3 reads CASSLVRGSEQFF. The DNA for the CDR3 is TGTGCCAGCAGCTTAGTTCGAGGGAGTGAGCAGTTCTTC. The gene calls are TRBV13 and TRBJ2-1; TRBD2 is a possible D gene (5 bases). The length of the CDR3 is 13 residues. V was trimmed by 1 base and J by 9 bases, leaving 10 bases between them. Germline lookup yields CDR1 PRHDT and CDR2 FYEKMQ (reference sequence).

This chain uses TRBV28 with TRBJ1-2; tentative D call: TRBD1 (5 bases). Trimming removed 8 bases at V and 8 bases at J, with 15 bases between. Germline V lookup: CDR1 MDHEN, CDR2 SYDVKM. This CDR3 comprises 12 residues. The CDR3 here is CASATAGEGYTF. CDR3 in DNA: TGTGCCAGCGCGACAGCGGGGGAGGGCTACACCTTC.

CDR3: CASSQQGSPEAFF. In nucleotides, the CDR3 is TGTGCCAGTAGTCAACAGGGAAGCCCTGAAGCTTTCTTT. The chain joins TRBV19 to TRBJ1-1, with D possibly being TRBD1 (6 bases). Trimming shortened V by 5 bases and J by 6 bases, and 13 bases separated the two germline ends. This CDR3 is 13 amino acids long. The germline V gene has CDR1 LNHDA and CDR2 SQIVND (reference sequence).